This T cell receptor beta chain was obtained from a study of PD-1 blockade in mismatch repair-deficient tumors. Only in-frame clones appear in the TCRdb table, and some are missing; sequencing was by immunoSEQ multiplex PCR. Among approximately 10,000 clones listed, around nine tenths were seen once. Documented time point: approximately ten-day in vitro stimulation with candidate neoantigen peptide 3. Cells were stimulated about 11 days with each of about 7 ELISpot-reactive neoantigens. Points on this clone: Its antigen is unknown.

CDR1 is GTSNPN, CDR2 SVGIG, per germline (reference sequence). With 5 bases removed from V and 9 bases from J, the gap between germline ends came to 11 bases. The length of the CDR3 is 12 residues. The clonotype originates from an adult with mismatch repair-deficient cancer. This rearrangement joins TRBV30 to TRBJ1-6; D is unclear. The sample here was cells cultured in vitro, taken from a patient treated with pembrolizumab. This CDR3 reads CAWQGPGSPLHF. The CDR3 DNA reads TGTGCCTGGCAAGGTCCCGGTTCACCCCTCCACTTT. The whole variable domain, remainder taken from reference TRBV30 and TRBJ1-6, is SQTIHQWPATLVQPVGSPLSLECTVEGTSNPNLYWYRQAAGRGLQLLFYSVGIGQISSEVPQNLSASRPQDRQFILSSKKLLLSDSGFYLCAWQGPGSPLHFGNGTRLTVT.